This T cell receptor beta chain was found in a study of blood T cell repertoires in COVID-19. The wider study: Some COVID-19 samples were acute and others convalescent; all came from the United States, Italy and Spain. Sources were T cells, B-cell-depleted T cells, or PBMCs; the material itself was cDNA or gDNA.

Per the authors' pipeline: Counts of nucleated cells, estimated from reference gene primer amplification, were obtained. Using immunoSEQ multiplex PCR, the repertoire was profiled, and TCRdb retains in-frame clones only, with some absent. The V and J calls and clone size were taken over from that table, and D and trimming were inferred from the DNA. The data contain some 250,000 clones, approximately 80% of them singletons. The CDR3 totals 13 residues. Germline V gene data show CDR1 as MNHEY and CDR2 as SMNVEV (reference sequence). The ends were cut back, 3 bases at V and 1 base at J, with 3 bases in the middle.

The sequence came from a man younger than 40 who had recovered from COVID-19. The chain employs TRBV27 and TRBJ2-2, with D unresolved. Material: peripheral blood. The CDR3 reads CASSFQNTGELFF. DNA for the CDR3: TGTGCCAGCAGTTTCCAGAACACCGGGGAGCTGTTTTTT.